Below, 27 T cell receptor beta chains from the same sample are listed, as sequenced in a study of blood T cell repertoires in COVID-19. Libraries were prepared by immunoSEQ multiplex PCR; TCRdb keeps only in-frame clonotypes and omits some of them. The sample carries fewer than 90,000 clones, 70% to 85% recorded once. Material for sequencing was peripheral blood. The source is a woman aged 45-60 years with acute or convalescent COVID-19.

The rearrangement joins TRBV6-4 to TRBJ2-7; D ambiguous. Looked up from germline, CDR1 is MRHNA and CDR2 is SNTAGT. Between the trimmed V and J ends, which lost 2 bases and 4 bases, there was a span of 6 bases. The length of the CDR3 is 12 residues. In nucleotides, the CDR3 is TGTGCCAGCAGTGACCCCCGTTACGAGCAGTACTTC. Its protein product is CASSDPRYEQYF.

This clone is a singleton in its sample. The J gene is TRBJ1-2, the V gene TRBV7-2; 11 positions match TRBD1. This CDR3 has 15 residues. Germline-derived CDR1 and CDR2 are SGHTA and FQGNSA. V lost 5 bases, J lost 4 bases, and 6 bases stayed unmatched. The CDR3 DNA is TGTGCCAGCAGCCCGTGGACAGGGGGCGCCTATGGCTACACCTTC. Its protein product is CASSPWTGGAYGYTF.

Concerning this clone itself: Other DNA sequences in this specimen translate into the identical CDR3. V is TRBV5-1 and J is TRBJ2-5, with 9 bases aligning to TRBD2. This CDR3 has 15 amino acids. J was trimmed by 5 bases and V by 0 bases; bases with no gene match: 5. CDR1 and CDR2 (germline): SGHRS, YFSETQ. As DNA, the CDR3 is TGCGCCAGCAGCTTGGGCGGGGGGGCCCGTGAGACCCAGTACTTC. This gives the protein CASSLGGGARETQYF.

The chain links TRBV28 to TRBJ1-5, with D perhaps matching TRBD1 (6 bases). V was trimmed by 6 bases and J by 1 base, leaving 22 bases between them. This CDR3 is built from 18 residues. Germline CDR1 reads MDHEN; CDR2 reads SYDVKM. Written as DNA, the CDR3 is TGTGCCAGCAGGGGGTTGAAGGGGGTAATGTCGAGCAATCAGCCCCAGCATTTT. It yields the protein CASRGLKGVMSSNQPQHF.

The rearrangement links TRBV11-2 to TRBJ2-7, with D possibly TRBD2 on 6 matching bases. V lost 5 bases and J lost 0, with 14 bases in between. CDR1 and CDR2 from the germline V gene are SGHAT and FQNNGV. CDR3 length equals 15 residues. The CDR3 DNA reads as TGTGCCAGCAGCCCAGGACTACGATCCTCCTACGAGCAGTACTTC. As protein: CASSPGLRSSYEQYF.

CDR3 sequence reads: CASSLGRGASNYNEQFF. The CDR3 DNA sequence: TGTGCCAGCAGTTTAGGCCGGGGGGCCTCAAACTACAATGAGCAGTTCTTC. The V gene is TRBV27, the J gene TRBJ2-1; the D gene is possibly TRBD2 (7 bases). Germline V gene sequence: CDR1 MNHEY, CDR2 SMNVEV (reference sequence). The V end lost 2 bases, the J end lost 3 bases, and 17 bases lay between the germline ends. CDR3 length: 17 amino acids.

The rearrangement joins TRBV28 to TRBJ1-2; 8 nucleotides align to TRBD1. Germline CDR1 MDHEN, CDR2 SYDVKM. This CDR3 has 14 residues. The trim removed 2 bases at V and 6 bases at J, leaving 5 bases unmatched. CDR3 nucleotide sequence: TGTGCCAGCAGTTTACAGGACAGGGTCGATGGCTACACCTTC. Translation: CASSLQDRVDGYTF.

In its sample, this clone was seen once. This chain joins TRBV2 and TRBJ2-3; D is ambiguous. Trimming pared 5 bases from V and 3 bases from J, leaving 6 bases between. Germline V lookup: CDR1 SNHLY, CDR2 FYNNEI. The CDR3 runs to 12 residues. This CDR3 reads CASSPRTDTQYF. CDR3 DNA: TGTGCCAGCAGTCCTAGGACAGATACGCAGTATTTT.

The J gene is TRBJ1-3, the V gene TRBV7-6; a possible D gene is TRBD1 (5 bases). The germline V gene has CDR1 SGHVS and CDR2 FNYEAQ. The CDR3 loop spans 17 amino acids. The V end lost 1 base, the J end lost 0 bases, and 13 bases lay between the germline ends. The CDR3 DNA reads as TGTGCCAGCAGCTTAGGTCCCCCGACAGACTCTGGAAACACCATATATTTT. Its translation: CASSLGPPTDSGNTIYF.

This clone came up a few times. The chain is built from TRBV4-3 and TRBJ2-7; perhaps TRBD1 as D (6 bases). The CDR3 loop spans 16 amino acids. The V end was cut by 4 bases, the J end by 5 bases, with 21 bases between. In germline, CDR1 is LGHNA, CDR2 YSLEER. DNA of the CDR3: TGCGCCAGCAGCCCGAGGGCTGCGGCCAGGGGAGACGAGCAGTACTTC. This translates into CASSPRAAARGDEQYF.

The chain employs TRBV7-2 and TRBJ1-1; weak D call: TRBD1 (5 bases). The CDR3 spans 12 residues. With 3 bases removed from V and 7 bases from J, the gap between germline ends came to 9 bases. The germline V gene encodes CDR1 SGHTA and CDR2 FQGNSA. CDR3 DNA: TGTGCCAGCAGCTTGGAAACAGGTGAAGCTTTCTTT. Encoded protein: CASSLETGEAFF.

The chain combines TRBV4-2 with TRBJ1-2; D is unclear. Germline V gene sequence: CDR1 LGHNA, CDR2 YNFKEQ. The V gene lost 0 bases and the J gene lost 4 bases, with 9 bases spanning the gap. The CDR3 is made up of 14 amino acids. CDR3 nucleotide sequence: TGTGCCAGCAGCCAAGATCGGGCGGGCTATGGCTACACCTTC. Translating it yields CASSQDRAGYGYTF.

CDR3 loop: CASSLTTGGQTEAFF. CDR3 nucleotide sequence: TGTGCCAGCAGCTTAACCACAGGGGGTCAGACTGAAGCTTTCTTT. V and J are TRBV7-2 and TRBJ1-1; TRBD1 matches 8 bases. The CDR3 length is 15 residues. J lost 5 bases, V lost 2 bases, and 7 bases had no gene match. Germline V CDR1 and CDR2: SGHTA, FQGNSA.

The V gene is TRBV11-3, the J gene TRBJ1-6; D gene uncertain. Germline CDR1 and CDR2: SGHNT and YENEEA. The CDR3 runs 15 residues. The V end lost 0 bases, the J end lost 9 bases, and 12 bases lay between the germline ends. CDR3 nucleotides: TGTGCCAGCAGCTTAGACAGTAGCTACGTTTCACCCCTCCACTTT. Translating gives CASSLDSSYVSPLHF. Full variable domain (outside the CDR3, taken from reference TRBV11-3 and TRBJ1-6): EAGVVQSPRYKIIEKKQPVAFWCNPISGHNTLYWYLQNLGQGPELLIRYENEEAVDDSQLPKDRFSAERLKGVDSTLKIQPAELGDSAVYLCASSLDSSYVSPLHFGNGTRLTVT.

In this sample, this clone turned up a few times. The genes are TRBV7-2 and TRBJ2-7, with D maybe TRBD1 (6 bases). Trimming left V 0 bases short and J 6 bases short, with 15 bases between. Germline V gene lookup returns CDR1 SGHTA and CDR2 FQGNSA. The CDR3 covers 15 residues. The CDR3 sequence is CASSLAADSAAEQYF. The CDR3 DNA reads TGTGCCAGCAGCTTAGCAGCGGACAGTGCGGCCGAGCAGTACTTC.

The CDR3 DNA sequence: TGTGCCAGCAGCCCTGAATTGGGGGGGGCCGACAATGAGCAGTTCTTC. Translating gives CASSPELGGADNEQFF. The V call is TRBV3-1 (or the pseudogene TRBV3-2), the J call TRBJ2-1; tentative D call: TRBD2 (7 bases). The CDR3 consists of 16 residues. Trimming took off 4 bases at V and 5 bases at J, with 18 bases between the two ends. Germline CDR1 reads LGHDT; CDR2 reads YNNKEL (reference sequence).

This clone was seen a handful of times. The V and J genes are TRBV28 and TRBJ2-7, with D tentatively TRBD2 (6 bases). Germline V lookup: CDR1 MDHEN, CDR2 SYDVKM. CDR3 size: 12 residues. V was shortened by 6 bases and J by 6 bases, with 12 bases between the two germline ends. In DNA, the CDR3 is TGTGCCAGCAGCCCGGGGGAATTCGAGCAGTACTTC. As protein: CASSPGEFEQYF.

CDR3 in DNA: TGTGCCAGCAGCCAAGATGGCGGCAGGGAAGACTCTGGGGCCAACGTCCTGACTTTC. Amino acid sequence: CASSQDGGREDSGANVLTF. The chain has TRBV14 and TRBJ2-6, with D possibly TRBD1 on 5 matching bases. This CDR3 is built from 19 residues. V shed 0 bases and J shed 0 bases, with 15 bases lying between them. Per the germline V gene, CDR1 is SGHDN and CDR2 is FVKESK. Together with reference TRBV14 and TRBJ2-6, the CDR3 gives the full variable domain: EAGVTQFPSHSVIEKGQTVTLRCDPISGHDNLYWYRRVMGKEIKFLLHFVKESKQDESGMPNNRFLAERTGGTYSTLKVQPAELEDSGVYFCASSQDGGREDSGANVLTFGAGSRLTVL.

The V call is TRBV6-5, the J call TRBJ1-6; 11 nucleotides match TRBD1. The V segment lost 10 bases and the J segment 10 bases; nucleotides outside the gene matches: 12. The CDR3 is 15 amino acids. Germline V gives CDR1 MNHEY, CDR2 SVGAGI. The CDR3, as DNA: TGTGCCACCGCTCCGGACAGGGGGCGAGGGTCACCCCTCCACTTT. Translating it yields CATAPDRGRGSPLHF.

The rearrangement joins TRBV2 to TRBJ2-7; D perhaps matches TRBD1 (6 bases). The germline V gene encodes CDR1 SNHLY and CDR2 FYNNEI. This CDR3 has 15 residues. V dropped 5 bases and J dropped 7 bases, with 21 bases sitting between them. CDR3 residues: CASSPKQGRVGEQYF. CDR3 nucleotide sequence: TGTGCCAGCAGTCCCAAACAGGGCAGGGTCGGTGAGCAGTACTTC.

The gene calls are TRBV5-8 and TRBJ1-1; D might be TRBD1 (5 bases). This CDR3 is 15 amino acids long. In germline, CDR1 is SGHTS, CDR2 YDEGEE. V shed 0 bases and J shed 0 bases, with 9 bases lying between them. CDR3 in DNA: TGTGCCAGCAGCTTGGGACAGCTTATGAACACTGAAGCTTTCTTT. This sequence encodes CASSLGQLMNTEAFF.

This clone was counted a few times. This chain joins TRBV29-1 and TRBJ1-1; the D is unclear. The V gene's germline CDR1 is SQVTM and CDR2 ANQGSEA. The ends were cut back, 3 bases at V and 4 bases at J, with 15 bases in the middle. CDR3 length: 14 amino acids. Written as DNA, the CDR3 is TGCAGCGTTGATGGGCAGGCCATTCGCACTGAAGCTTTCTTT. Translated, it gives CSVDGQAIRTEAFF.

The rearrangement joins TRBV28 to TRBJ2-7, with 7 nucleotides matching TRBD2. CDR3 length: 14 residues. The trim removed 4 bases at V and 4 bases at J, leaving 7 bases unmatched. CDR1 and CDR2 (germline): MDHEN, SYDVKM. This chain's CDR3 is CASSSRTSQYEQYF. The CDR3 bases are TGTGCCAGCAGTTCGAGGACTAGTCAGTACGAGCAGTACTTC.

The gene calls are TRBV4-2 and TRBJ1-1, with TRBD1 as a possible D gene (5 bases). The V gene lost 2 bases and the J gene lost 3 bases, with 7 bases spanning the gap. The CDR3 runs 13 residues. Germline V CDR1 and CDR2: LGHNA, YNFKEQ. The CDR3 protein is CASSQLRDTEAFF. In DNA, the CDR3 is TGTGCCAGCAGCCAACTCAGGGACACTGAAGCTTTCTTT.

This sequence joins TRBV5-6 and TRBJ1-5; no reliable D call. The V and J ends lost 1 base and 0 bases respectively, with 17 bases between them. The CDR3 is 18 amino acids. Germline assignment: CDR1 SGHDT and CDR2 YYEEEE. This CDR3 reads CASSLKPSGFFSNQPQHF. In DNA form, the CDR3 reads TGTGCCAGCAGCTTGAAGCCTTCAGGTTTTTTTAGCAATCAGCCCCAGCATTTT.

J is TRBJ2-1 and V is TRBV4-2; tentatively, D is TRBD2 (6 bases). Germline CDR1 LGHNA, CDR2 YNFKEQ. V was shortened by 0 bases and J by 2 bases, with 11 bases between the two germline ends. The CDR3 is 16 residues long. In nucleotides, the CDR3 is TGTGCCAGCAGCCAAGATCGAAGCGGGCCCTACAATGAGCAGTTCTTC. Translation: CASSQDRSGPYNEQFF.

The CDR3: CASSVDPSGGRQETQYF. In DNA form, the CDR3 reads TGTGCCAGCAGCGTAGACCCTAGCGGGGGTCGGCAAGAGACCCAGTACTTC. The chain recombines TRBV9 with TRBJ2-5, with 10 bases that match TRBD2. V gave up 0 bases and J gave up 2 bases; unmatched junction bases: 7. CDR3 length: 17 amino acids. Germline V gene sequence: CDR1 SGDLS, CDR2 YYNGEE.